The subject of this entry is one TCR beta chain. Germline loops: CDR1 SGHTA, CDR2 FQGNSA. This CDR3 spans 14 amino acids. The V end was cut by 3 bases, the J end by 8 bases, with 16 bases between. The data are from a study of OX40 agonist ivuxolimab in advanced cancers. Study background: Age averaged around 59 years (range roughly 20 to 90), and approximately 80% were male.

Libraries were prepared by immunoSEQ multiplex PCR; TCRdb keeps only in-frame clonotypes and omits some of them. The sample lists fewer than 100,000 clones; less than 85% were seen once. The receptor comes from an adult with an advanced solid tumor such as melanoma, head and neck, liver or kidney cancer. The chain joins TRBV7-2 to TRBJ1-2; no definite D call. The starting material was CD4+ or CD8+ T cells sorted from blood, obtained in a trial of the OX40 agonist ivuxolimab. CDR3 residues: CASSFGDRGQGYTF. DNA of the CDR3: TGTGCCAGCAGCTTTGGGGATCGGGGTCAAGGCTACACCTTC. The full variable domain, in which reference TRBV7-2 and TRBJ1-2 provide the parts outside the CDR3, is GAGVSQSPSNKVTEKGKDVELRCDPISGHTALYWYRQSLGQGLEFLIYFQGNSAPDKSGLPSDRFSAERTGGSVSTLTIQRTQQEDSAVYLCASSFGDRGQGYTFGSGTRLTVV.